What follows are 13 T cell receptor beta chains derived from one specimen sequenced in a study of CD8+CD57+ T cells in acquired aplastic anemia. Individuals selected for sequencing had exhibited CD8+CD57+ cell expansion on flow cytometry. Template material for TCR beta VDJ and CDR3 profiling consisted of genomic DNA. TCRdb reanalysed the reads using MiXCR and keeps one entry per CDR3 protein. The top ten clones hold over 10% of a sample with 150,000 to 200,000 distinct CDR3 sequences, approximately 48% of them seen once. The material sequenced was sorted CD4+, CD8+, or CD8+CD57+ T cells (not recorded which) from PBMCs. The source of these receptors is a human donor with aplastic anemia.

This rearrangement joins TRBV10-3 to TRBJ1-1, with D possibly being TRBD1 (6 bases). V dropped 10 bases and J dropped 3 bases, with 15 bases sitting between them. The CDR3 is 13 residues long. CDR1 and CDR2 from the germline V gene are ENHRY and SYGVKD. The CDR3 region is CATTQGSDTEAFF. The CDR3 DNA reads as TGTGCCACAACACAGGGATCGGACACTGAAGCTTTCTTT.

This clonotype was recorded a few times. The chain employs TRBV7-9 and TRBJ2-7; D is ambiguous. The V and J ends lost 4 bases and 3 bases respectively, with 10 bases between them. The CDR3 runs to 13 residues. Germline CDR1 SEHNR, CDR2 FQNEAQ (reference sequence). As DNA, the CDR3 is TGTGCCAGCAGCTCCCGAGCTAGCTACGAGCAGTACTTC. Its protein product is CASSSRASYEQYF. The full variable domain, its missing parts supplied by reference TRBV7-9 and TRBJ2-7, is DTGVSQNPRHKITKRGQNVTFRCDPISEHNRLYWYRQTLGQGPEFLTYFQNEAQLEKSRLLSDRFSAERPKGSFSTLEIQRTEQGDSAMYLCASSSRASYEQYFGPGTRLTVT.

DNA of the CDR3: TGCAGTGCGGACAGGGGGGCCATTGATGAGCAGTTCTTC. This sequence encodes CSADRGAIDEQFF. The chain employs TRBV20-1 and TRBJ2-1, with 10 bases identical to TRBD1. CDR1 and CDR2 (germline): DFQATT, SNEGSKA (reference sequence). V was pared by 6 bases and J by 8 bases, with 7 bases of the junction left unmatched. The CDR3 extends over 13 amino acids.

V and J are TRBV6-2 or TRBV6-3 and TRBJ1-2, with TRBD1 identical over 8 bases. J was trimmed by 4 bases and V by 2 bases; bases with no gene match: 9. The CDR3 length is 16 residues. CDR1 is MNHEY, CDR2 SVGEGT, per germline. The CDR3 sequence: CASSYSSTGAGYGYTF. CDR3 bases: TGTGCCAGCAGTTACAGTTCGACAGGGGCGGGCTATGGCTACACCTTC.

In this sample, this clonotype turned up a few times. The chain carries TRBV7-9 and TRBJ2-3; no definite D call. The CDR3 covers 12 residues. The V end was cut by 3 bases, the J end by 8 bases, with 9 bases between. CDR1 is SEHNR and CDR2 is FQNEAQ in the germline V gene (reference sequence). The DNA for the CDR3 is TGTGCCAGCAGCTTGCTAGAGGCTACGCAGTATTTT. Translated, it gives CASSLLEATQYF.

CDR3 nucleotides: TGTGCCAGCAGTTTAGCGCACAATGAAAAACTGTTTTTT. It translates to CASSLAHNEKLFF. The genes are TRBV12-3 or TRBV12-4 and TRBJ1-4; D gene unclear. The germline V and J ends were trimmed by 0 bases and 5 bases, with 4 bases remaining between them. This CDR3 has 13 residues.

The chain combines TRBV7-6 with TRBJ2-3; no clear D gene. The V end was cut by 5 bases, the J end by 1 base, with 10 bases between. The CDR3 covers 14 residues. CDR1 SGHVS and CDR2 FNYEAQ come from the germline V gene. The CDR3 is CASSRETGTDTQYF. The CDR3 DNA reads as TGTGCCAGCAGCCGTGAGACGGGCACAGATACGCAGTATTTT.

This clonotype has just a few counts. The chain links TRBV19 to TRBJ2-7; D might be TRBD1 (5 bases). The CDR3 is 11 amino acids. CDR1 is LNHDA and CDR2 is SQIVND in the germline V gene (reference sequence). V lost 10 bases and J 3 bases, leaving 10 bases between the germline ends. CDR3: CATGQNYEQYF. DNA of the CDR3: TGTGCCACAGGACAAAACTACGAGCAGTACTTC.

This clonotype appeared once. The V call is TRBV11-1, the J call TRBJ1-1; 7 nucleotides line up with TRBD1. This CDR3 is built from 13 residues. Germline CDR1 is SGHAT and CDR2 is FQDESV (reference sequence). J was trimmed by 0 bases and V by 7 bases; bases with no gene match: 2. The CDR3 protein is CASIGTVNTEAFF. In DNA form, the CDR3 reads TGTGCCAGCATCGGGACAGTGAACACTGAAGCTTTCTTT.

The genes are TRBV10-3 and TRBJ2-2; D might be TRBD1 or TRBD2, each matching 6 bases. Trimming removed 6 bases at V and 7 bases at J, with 12 bases between. Per the germline V gene, CDR1 is ENHRY and CDR2 is SYGVKD. This CDR3 is 13 amino acids long. CDR3 sequence (DNA): TGTGCCATCAGGAGGGGGGTGAACGGGGAGCTGTTTTTT. Its protein product is CAIRRGVNGELFF.

The DNA for the CDR3 is TGTGCCAGCTCCCAAGGGGCGGGGGGCACAGATACGCAGTATTTT. Translation: CASSQGAGGTDTQYF. The chain has TRBV25-1 and TRBJ2-3, with 7 bases that match TRBD2. The CDR3 spans 15 residues. After removal of 8 bases from V and 1 base from J, the junction contained 9 bases not matched to a gene. Germline assignment: CDR1 MGHDK and CDR2 SYGVNS.

This chain uses TRBV11-1 with TRBJ2-2, with D perhaps matching TRBD2 (6 bases). The V end was cut by 4 bases, the J end by 2 bases, with 14 bases between. CDR3 length: 16 amino acids. Germline V CDR1 and CDR2: SGHAT, FQDESV (reference sequence). Here the CDR3 reads CASSSEIAANTGELFF. The CDR3 DNA sequence: TGTGCCAGCAGCTCAGAGATAGCGGCTAACACCGGGGAGCTGTTTTTT.

V usage is TRBV19 and J usage is TRBJ2-3; 9 positions agree with TRBD2. The ends lost 8 bases at V and 4 bases at J; junction bases unmatched: 1. Germline CDR1 LNHDA, CDR2 SQIVND (reference sequence). This CDR3 region has 12 residues. The CDR3 loop is CASAGGADTQYF. In DNA, the CDR3 is TGTGCCAGTGCGGGAGGGGCAGATACGCAGTATTTT.